The source of this T cell receptor beta chain is a study of metastatic and nonmetastatic thyroid tumors. Prior to thyroid surgery, none of the patients had received any treatment. Germline V gene data show CDR1 as SGHNT and CDR2 as YENEEA. Deletions cut 1 base from V and 3 bases from J, with 10 bases between. This CDR3 comprises 14 residues. The authors' processing: Construction of a distant-metastasis classifier for papillary thyroid cancer relied on CDR3 differences across clinicopathological groups. Using MiXCR, TCRdb re-called clones from the PCR reads. The V and J calls and clone size come from TCRdb's table, not from the authors' own analysis. The sample carries about 7,900 clones, under 30% recorded once.

The chain links TRBV11-3 to TRBJ2-7; D not resolved. Sequences were obtained from adjacent normal tissue. This clonotype was obtained from a female donor with papillary thyroid cancer or a benign thyroid nodule (not recorded which). Some clones in this sample may be carry-over from other donors' samples. CDR3 DNA sequence: TGTGCCAGCAGCTTAGGGCCCCAGAGCTACGAGCAGTACTTC. Encoded protein: CASSLGPQSYEQYF.